This is a list of T cell receptor beta chains from one sample in a study of T cells in tumors after PD-1 blockade. Measured with immunoSEQ multiplex PCR; TCRdb has only the in-frame clones, and not every one. The sample has about 20,000 clones; just under 80% are singletons. The sample was PBMCs, taken before anti-PD-1 treatment. The receptors were gathered from a human donor with basal cell carcinoma. Both conserved end residues are part of each CDR3. The D gene is left open where the match is weak.

D gene,J gene,V gene,CDR3 protein
TRBD1,TRBJ1-6,TRBV19,CASSTETGRLNSPLHF
.,TRBJ2-5,TRBV5-6,CASSGRVQETQYF
.,TRBJ2-3,TRBV14,CASSQVKDTQYF
.,TRBJ1-5,TRBV18,CASSPAVGPNQPQHF
.,TRBJ1-2,TRBV5-6,CASSLSYGSGWVYGYTF
.,TRBJ1-1,TRBV5-6,CASSREGGASAFF
TRBD1,TRBJ2-7,TRBV14,CASSRMTGSYEQYF
TRBD1,TRBJ2-7,TRBV10-3,CAISELAGGASYEQYF
TRBD1,TRBJ2-5,TRBV7-2,CASSLASGQNQETQYF
TRBD2,TRBJ2-5,TRBV29-1,CSVAASGTQETQYF
.,TRBJ1-5,TRBV15,CATSRDNQPQHF
.,TRBJ2-3,TRBV18,CASSPPNTFTDTQYF
.,TRBJ2-5,TRBV7-2,CASSLQLAAPETQYF
.,TRBJ1-1,TRBV7-3,CASSSGGGEAEAFF
TRBD2,TRBJ2-5,TRBV7-2,CASSSSGVQETQYF